This T cell receptor beta chain derives from a study of T cell changes during pregnancy in multiple sclerosis. Profiled with immunoSEQ multiplex PCR; TCRdb holds only in-frame clones, not every one. The sample records over 60,000 clones, over 80% being singletons. CDR3 length: 14 amino acids. With 1 base clipped from V and 5 bases from J, the junction kept 4 bases outside the gene matches. The germline gives CDR1 PRHDT, CDR2 FYEKMQ (reference sequence). The chain links TRBV13 to TRBJ1-1; 7 positions match TRBD1. This receptor was identified in a female donor with multiple sclerosis, enrolled in a pregnancy study. The material was peripheral blood, obtained in the first trimester of pregnancy. The CDR3 region is CASSLDRGETEAFF. CDR3 DNA sequence: TGTGCCAGCAGCTTAGACAGGGGCGAGACTGAAGCTTTCTTT.